This T cell receptor (beta chain) was recorded in a study of control samples from healthy donors and cancer patients (dated by TCRdb to about 2020). According to the germline V gene, CDR1 reads MRHNA and CDR2 reads SNTAGT. Measured from the cysteine to the phenylalanine, the CDR3 is 13 residues long. This entry keeps only the CDR3 DNA: 39 bases, framed from base 1. Trimming costs V 8 bases and J 2 bases, and their ends lie 12 bases apart. To note about this clone: The antigen it recognizes is unknown. There are no base qualities to consult, and no much larger clone falls within one base.

The receptor library was made with the immunoSEQ multiplex PCR assay. TCRdb limited this immuneACCESS table to in-frame rearrangements with V and J called. A share of clones is missing; checked studies link under half to unresolved V genes, and the rest is unexplained. The sample profile shows about 150,000 clones; around 90% of them were found once. The top ten clones comprise over 4.5% of the sample. The V and J segments used are TRBV6-4 and TRBJ1-2; TRBD1 might be the D gene, on 5 matching bases. The sample taken for sequencing was blood. The sequence was collected from a man aged 25-45 years in good health. The sequenced DNA: TGTGCCAGCTCCCAGGGATCAAACTATGGCTACACCTTC. Translated, it gives CASSQGSNYGYTF.